This T cell receptor (beta chain) was sequenced during a study of molecular identifiers for immune sequencing clone quantification. TCRdb redid the calling of the PCR reads with MiXCR, one entry per CDR3 protein. The table includes 250,000 to 350,000 distinct CDR3 sequences, 20% to 25% detected once. Germline values: CDR1 PRHDT, CDR2 FYEKMQ (reference sequence). The CDR3 totals 15 residues. With V trimmed by 5 bases and J by 1 base, 7 bases remained unmatched. This clonotype has a count of ten or more. Material: naive CD8+ T cells from blood, with Jurkat cell RNA spiked in. Stated subset: FACS-sorted CD8+CD4-CCR7+CD45RA+ naive T cells. J is TRBJ2-5 and V is TRBV13; 7 bases agree with TRBD1. This sequence was found in a human donor in good health. Some libraries in this study had Jurkat cell RNA spiked in. Here the CDR3 reads CASSTRGQLQETQYF. Written as DNA, the CDR3 is TGTGCCAGCAGCACGAGGGGACAGCTCCAAGAGACCCAGTACTTC.